This record concerns one TCR beta chain sequence. The antigen remains unidentified. There are 15 residues in the CDR3. Trimming left V 0 bases short and J 4 bases short, with 12 bases between. Per the germline V gene, CDR1 is SEHNR and CDR2 is FQNEAQ (reference sequence). TCRdb re-analysed the 5' RACE reads in MiXCR, keeping a single row per CDR3 protein. The repertoire has roughly 550,000 distinct CDR3 sequences, roughly 21% of them found once; the top ten carry approximately 13%. The sample originates from a study of T-cell memory formation after mild COVID-19. Study-wide results and limits: Proof of SARS-CoV-2 specificity was absent for the second-wave clones that crested on day 37. Among contracting clones, CD4+ were mainly CM/EM and CD8+ enriched in EMRA.

V and J are TRBV7-9 and TRBJ2-5; D is perhaps TRBD1 (5 bases). Sequencing was carried out using PBMCs or a T cell subset sorted from them (not recorded which). The receptor comes from an adult woman who had mild COVID-19 (a few samples of this study predate the infection). Cell type and time point are not known. CDR3 sequence reads: CASSLAPAGLETQYF. CDR3 nucleotides: TGTGCCAGCAGCTTAGCGCCGGCAGGGCTAGAGACCCAGTACTTC.